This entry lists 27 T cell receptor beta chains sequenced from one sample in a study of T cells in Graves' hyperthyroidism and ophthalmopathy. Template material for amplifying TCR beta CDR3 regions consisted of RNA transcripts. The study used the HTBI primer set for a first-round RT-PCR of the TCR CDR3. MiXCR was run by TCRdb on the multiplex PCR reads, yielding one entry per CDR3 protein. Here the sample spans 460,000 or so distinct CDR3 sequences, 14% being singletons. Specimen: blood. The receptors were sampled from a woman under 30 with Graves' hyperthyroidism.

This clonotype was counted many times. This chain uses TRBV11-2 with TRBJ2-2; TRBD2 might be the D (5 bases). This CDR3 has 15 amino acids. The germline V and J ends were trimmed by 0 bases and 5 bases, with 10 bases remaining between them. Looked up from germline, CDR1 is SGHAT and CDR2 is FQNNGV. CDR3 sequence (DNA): TGTGCCAGCAGCTTAGAGCTAGCAGGTACCGGGGAGCTGTTTTTT. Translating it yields CASSLELAGTGELFF.

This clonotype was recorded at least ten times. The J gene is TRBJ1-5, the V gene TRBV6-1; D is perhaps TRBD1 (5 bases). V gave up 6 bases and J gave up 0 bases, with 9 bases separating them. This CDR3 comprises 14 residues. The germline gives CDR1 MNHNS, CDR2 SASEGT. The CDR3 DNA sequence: TGTGCCAGCAGGGGACCTTATAGCAATCAGCCCCAGCATTTT. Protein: CASRGPYSNQPQHF.

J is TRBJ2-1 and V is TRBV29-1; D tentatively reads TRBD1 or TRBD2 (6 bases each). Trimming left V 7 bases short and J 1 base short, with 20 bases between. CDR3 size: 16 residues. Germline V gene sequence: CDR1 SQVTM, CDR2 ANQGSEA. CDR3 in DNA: TGCAGCGGCTGGCAAGGGGGGAGTCGGTCCTACAATGAGCAGTTCTTC. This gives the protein CSGWQGGSRSYNEQFF.

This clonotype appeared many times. CDR3 in amino acids: CATSGKTSGRTSSYNEQFF. The CDR3 nucleotides read TGTGCCACCAGTGGGAAGACTAGCGGGAGGACTAGCTCCTACAATGAGCAGTTCTTC. The V and J genes are TRBV24-1 and TRBJ2-1; 13 nucleotides line up with TRBD2. The ends lost 5 bases at V and 0 bases at J; junction bases unmatched: 9. Germline values: CDR1 KGHDR, CDR2 SFDVKD. This CDR3 spans 19 amino acids.

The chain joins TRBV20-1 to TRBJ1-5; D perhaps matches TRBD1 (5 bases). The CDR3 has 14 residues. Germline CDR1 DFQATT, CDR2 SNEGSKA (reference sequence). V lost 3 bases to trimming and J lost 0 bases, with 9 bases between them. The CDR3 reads CSASRGDSNQPQHF. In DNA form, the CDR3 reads TGCAGTGCTAGTCGAGGGGATAGCAATCAGCCCCAGCATTTT.

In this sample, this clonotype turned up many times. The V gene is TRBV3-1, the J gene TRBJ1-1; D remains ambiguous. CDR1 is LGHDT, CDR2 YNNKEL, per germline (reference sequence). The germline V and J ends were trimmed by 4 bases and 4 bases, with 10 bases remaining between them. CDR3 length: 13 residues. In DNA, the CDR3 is TGTGCCAGCAGCCTTAATTCTGGCACTGAAGCTTTCTTT. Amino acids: CASSLNSGTEAFF. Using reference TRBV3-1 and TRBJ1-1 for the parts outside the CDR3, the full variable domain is DTAVSQTPKYLVTQMGNDKSIKCEQNLGHDTMYWYKQDSKKFLKIMFSYNNKELIINETVPNRFSPKSPDKAHLNLHINSLELGDSAVYFCASSLNSGTEAFFGQGTRLTVV.

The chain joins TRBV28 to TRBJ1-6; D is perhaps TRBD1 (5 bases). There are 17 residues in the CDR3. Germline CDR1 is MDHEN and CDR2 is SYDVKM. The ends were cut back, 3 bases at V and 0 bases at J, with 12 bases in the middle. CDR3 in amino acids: CASSLGRVSSYNSPLHF. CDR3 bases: TGTGCCAGCAGTTTGGGCAGGGTGAGCTCCTATAATTCACCCCTCCACTTT.

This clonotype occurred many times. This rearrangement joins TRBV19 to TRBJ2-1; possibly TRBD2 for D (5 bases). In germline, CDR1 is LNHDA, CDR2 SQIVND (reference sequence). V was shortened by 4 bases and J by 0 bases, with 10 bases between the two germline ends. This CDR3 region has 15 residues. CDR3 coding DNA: TGTGCCAGTAGTACCGAGCGGAGCTCCTACAATGAGCAGTTCTTC. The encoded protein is CASSTERSSYNEQFF.

The CDR3 DNA follows: TGTGCCAGCAGTCCTTCTAACGGCGGGAATTCACCCCTCCACTTT. Protein product: CASSPSNGGNSPLHF. The gene calls are TRBV25-1 and TRBJ1-6; D is undetermined. Per germline, CDR1 MGHDK and CDR2 SYGVNS. The CDR3 is 15 amino acids. Trimming shortened V by 5 bases and J by 7 bases, and 15 bases separated the two germline ends.

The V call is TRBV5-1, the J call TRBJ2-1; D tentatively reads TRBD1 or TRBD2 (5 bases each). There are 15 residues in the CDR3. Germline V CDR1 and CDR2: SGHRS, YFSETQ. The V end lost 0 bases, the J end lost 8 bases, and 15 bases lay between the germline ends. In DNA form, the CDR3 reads TGCGCCAGCAGCTTGGCGACGGGACCAGACCATGAGCAGTTCTTC. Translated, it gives CASSLATGPDHEQFF.

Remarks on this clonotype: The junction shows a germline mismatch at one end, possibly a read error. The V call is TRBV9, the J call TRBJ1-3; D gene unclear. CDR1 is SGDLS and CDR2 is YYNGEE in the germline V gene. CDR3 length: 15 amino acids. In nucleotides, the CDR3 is TGCGCCAGCAGCTCGGTTCCGGGGTTCGGAAACACCATATATTTT. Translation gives CASSSVPGFGNTIYF.

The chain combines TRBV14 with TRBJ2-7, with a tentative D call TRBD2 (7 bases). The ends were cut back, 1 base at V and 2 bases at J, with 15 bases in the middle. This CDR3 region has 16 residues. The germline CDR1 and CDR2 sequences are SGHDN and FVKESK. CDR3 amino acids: CASSQVGGGTAYEQYF. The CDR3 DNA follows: TGTGCCAGCAGCCAAGTAGGGGGGGGCACCGCCTACGAGCAGTACTTC.

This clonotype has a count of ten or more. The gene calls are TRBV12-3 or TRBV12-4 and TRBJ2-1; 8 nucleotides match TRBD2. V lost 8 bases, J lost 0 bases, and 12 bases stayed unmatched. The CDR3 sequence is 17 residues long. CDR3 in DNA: TGTGCCAGCGACGGGAGGGTGAGCGGGAGCTCCTACAATGAGCAGTTCTTC. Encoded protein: CASDGRVSGSSYNEQFF.

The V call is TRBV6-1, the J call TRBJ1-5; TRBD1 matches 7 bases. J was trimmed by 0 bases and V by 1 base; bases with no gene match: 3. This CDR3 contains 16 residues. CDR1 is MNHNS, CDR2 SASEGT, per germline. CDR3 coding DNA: TGTGCCAGCAGTGAAGACAGGGGAGTTAGCAATCAGCCCCAGCATTTT. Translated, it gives CASSEDRGVSNQPQHF.

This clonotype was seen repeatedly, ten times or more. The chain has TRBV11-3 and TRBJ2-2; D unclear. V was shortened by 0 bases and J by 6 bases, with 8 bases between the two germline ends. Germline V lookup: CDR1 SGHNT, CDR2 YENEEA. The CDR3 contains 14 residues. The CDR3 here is CASSLDGRAGELFF. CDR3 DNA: TGTGCCAGCAGCTTAGACGGCCGGGCCGGGGAGCTGTTTTTT.

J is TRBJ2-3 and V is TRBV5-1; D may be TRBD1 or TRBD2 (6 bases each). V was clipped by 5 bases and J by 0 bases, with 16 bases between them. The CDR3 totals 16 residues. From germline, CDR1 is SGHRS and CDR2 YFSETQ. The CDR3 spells CASRIRGGLSTDTQYF. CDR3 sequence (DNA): TGCGCCAGCAGAATTCGTGGGGGGCTTAGCACAGATACGCAGTATTTT.

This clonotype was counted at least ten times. This CDR3 reads CASSDRPAKDGEAFF. The CDR3 nucleotides are TGTGCCAGTAGTGACCGACCTGCGAAGGACGGTGAAGCTTTCTTT. The chain links TRBV19 to TRBJ1-1, with D unresolved. V shed 5 bases and J shed 7 bases, with 20 bases lying between them. The CDR3 is 15 amino acids. Germline V gene sequence: CDR1 LNHDA, CDR2 SQIVND (reference sequence).

Here the CDR3 DNA reads TGTGCCATCAGTGAGGCCGCCGAGAGCTCTGGGGCCAACGTCCTGACTTTC. Its protein product is CAISEAAESSGANVLTF. This chain uses TRBV10-3 with TRBJ2-6; D gene uncertain. The germline V gene has CDR1 ENHRY and CDR2 SYGVKD. Trimming left V 2 bases short and J 0 bases short, with 11 bases between. This CDR3 is 17 amino acids long.

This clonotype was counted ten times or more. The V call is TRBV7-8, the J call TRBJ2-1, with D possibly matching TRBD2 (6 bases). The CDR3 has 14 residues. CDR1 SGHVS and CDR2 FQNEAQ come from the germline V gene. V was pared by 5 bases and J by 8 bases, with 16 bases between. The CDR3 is CASSTGTRGDEQFF. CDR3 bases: TGTGCCAGCAGCACCGGGACCCGCGGGGATGAGCAGTTCTTC.

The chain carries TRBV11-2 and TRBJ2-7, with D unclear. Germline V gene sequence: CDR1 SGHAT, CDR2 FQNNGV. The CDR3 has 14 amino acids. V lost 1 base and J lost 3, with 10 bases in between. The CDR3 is CASSLGAVYYEQYF. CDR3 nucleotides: TGTGCCAGCAGCTTAGGAGCAGTGTACTACGAGCAGTACTTC.

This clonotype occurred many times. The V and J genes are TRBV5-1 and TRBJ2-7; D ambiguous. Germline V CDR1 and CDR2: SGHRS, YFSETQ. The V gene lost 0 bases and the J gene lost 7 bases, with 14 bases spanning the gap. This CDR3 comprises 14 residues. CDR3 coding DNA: TGCGCCAGCAGCTTGGCAGTGGGAAATGAAGAGCAGTACTTC. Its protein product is CASSLAVGNEEQYF.

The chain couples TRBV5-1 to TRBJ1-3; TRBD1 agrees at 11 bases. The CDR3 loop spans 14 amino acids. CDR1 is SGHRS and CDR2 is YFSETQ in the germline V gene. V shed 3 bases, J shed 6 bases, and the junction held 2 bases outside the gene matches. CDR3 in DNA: TGCGCCAGCAGCTACGGACAGGGGGCAAACACCATATATTTT. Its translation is CASSYGQGANTIYF.

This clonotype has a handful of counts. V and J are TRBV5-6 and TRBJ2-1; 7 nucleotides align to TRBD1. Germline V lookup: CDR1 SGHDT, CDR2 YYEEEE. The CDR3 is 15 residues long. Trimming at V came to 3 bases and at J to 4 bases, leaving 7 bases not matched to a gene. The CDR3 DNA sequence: TGTGCCAGCAGCTACCGGGACAGCCCATACAATGAGCAGTTCTTC. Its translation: CASSYRDSPYNEQFF.

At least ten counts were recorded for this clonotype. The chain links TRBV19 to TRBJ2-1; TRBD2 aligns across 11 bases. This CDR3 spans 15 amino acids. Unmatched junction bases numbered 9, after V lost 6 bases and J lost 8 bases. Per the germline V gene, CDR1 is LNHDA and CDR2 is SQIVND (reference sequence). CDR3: CASRTASGRRDEQFF. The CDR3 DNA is TGTGCCAGTAGGACCGCTAGCGGGAGGCGCGATGAGCAGTTCTTC.

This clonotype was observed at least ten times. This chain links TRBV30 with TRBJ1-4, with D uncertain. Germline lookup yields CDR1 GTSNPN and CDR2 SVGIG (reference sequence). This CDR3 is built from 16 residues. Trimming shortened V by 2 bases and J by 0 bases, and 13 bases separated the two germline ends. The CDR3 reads CAWSREESTTNEKLFF. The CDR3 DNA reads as TGTGCCTGGAGTCGGGAGGAATCAACAACTAATGAAAAACTGTTTTTT.

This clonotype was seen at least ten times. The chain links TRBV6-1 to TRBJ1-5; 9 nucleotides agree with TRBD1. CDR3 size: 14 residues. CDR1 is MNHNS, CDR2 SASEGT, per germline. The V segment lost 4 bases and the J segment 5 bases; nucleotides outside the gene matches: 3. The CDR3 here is CASSGTGGDQPQHF. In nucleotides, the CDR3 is TGTGCCAGCAGTGGAACAGGGGGCGATCAGCCCCAGCATTTT.

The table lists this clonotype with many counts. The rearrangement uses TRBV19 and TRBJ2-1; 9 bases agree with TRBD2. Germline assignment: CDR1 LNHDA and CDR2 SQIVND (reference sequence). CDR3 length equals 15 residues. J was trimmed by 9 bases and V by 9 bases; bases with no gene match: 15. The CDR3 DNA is TGTGCCAGCCAAGCCTCAGCGGGAGGACCCGGTGAGCAGTTCTTC. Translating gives CASQASAGGPGEQFF. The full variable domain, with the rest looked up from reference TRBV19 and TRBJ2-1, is DGGITQSPKYLFRKEGQNVTLSCEQNLNHDAMYWYRQDPGQGLRLIYYSQIVNDFQKGDIAEGYSVSREKKESFPLTVTSAQKNPTAFYLCASQASAGGPGEQFFGPGTRLTVL.